These T cell receptor beta chains were read from a single sample in a study of beta chain features in type 1 diabetes. Some clones are missing from TCRdb's copy, which holds only in-frame ones; the method was immunoSEQ multiplex PCR. Among some 160,000 clones listed, roughly 10% were seen once. Sequencing was performed on central memory CD4+ T cells from blood. The receptors originated from a woman aged 25 to 45 with type 1 diabetes. Both conserved end residues are part of each CDR3. Each record gives: D gene, V gene, CDR3 protein. A D gene is named only where the DNA matches it firmly.

TRBD2 TRBV18 CASSRSSGIYEQYF
NA TRBV15 CATSIRTVTDTQYF
NA TRBV30 CACQRPGRTNEKLFF
TRBD1 TRBV7-9 CASSYQTGGEQYF
TRBD1 TRBV9 CASSRDRGMNYGYTF
TRBD2 TRBV5-1 CASSLASGQETQYF
TRBD1 TRBV7-6 CASTRPGPIRTGEQETQYF
NA TRBV11-3 CASSLMAGGVGYGYTF
NA TRBV9 CASSAYQGLDTEAFF
TRBD1 TRBV7-8 CASSLVRRDRGDNEQFF
TRBD1 TRBV7-9 CASSQVKAGGADTQYF
NA TRBV7-2 CASSLGKRQSYEQYF
NA TRBV28 CASVSASGDQPQHF
TRBD1 TRBV27 CASSRTGGYQPQHF
NA TRBV7-9 CASSITVNTEAFF
NA TRBV7-9 CASSLAGPYNEQFF
TRBD1 TRBV5-8 CASNRGGNSNQPQHF
TRBD2 TRBV19 CASSILGLGSPNEQYF
TRBD2 TRBV7-3 CASSLTGLAGANEQFF
NA TRBV29-1 CSVGIGDTEAFF
TRBD2 TRBV9 CASSVSLAGVGGEQFF
TRBD2 TRBV10-3 CAISEPLAGGPRDEQFF
TRBD2 TRBV30 CAFAGIAGGRGIQYF
NA TRBV7-9 CASSYPHRDNYGYTF
TRBD2 TRBV18 CASSLSSGSLSEQYF
NA TRBV11-3 CASSLNSYEQFF